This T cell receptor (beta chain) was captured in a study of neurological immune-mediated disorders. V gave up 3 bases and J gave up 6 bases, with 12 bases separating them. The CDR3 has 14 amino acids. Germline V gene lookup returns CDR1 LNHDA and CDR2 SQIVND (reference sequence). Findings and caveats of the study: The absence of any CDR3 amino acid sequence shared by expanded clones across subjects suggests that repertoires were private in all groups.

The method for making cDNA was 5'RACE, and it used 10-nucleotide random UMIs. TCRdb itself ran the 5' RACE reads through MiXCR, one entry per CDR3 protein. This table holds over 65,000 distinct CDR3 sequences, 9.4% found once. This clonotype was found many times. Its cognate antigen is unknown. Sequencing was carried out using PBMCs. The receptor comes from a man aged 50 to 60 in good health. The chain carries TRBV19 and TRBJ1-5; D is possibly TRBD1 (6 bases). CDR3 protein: CASSMWDNIQPQHF. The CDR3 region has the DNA TGTGCCAGTAGTATGTGGGACAATATTCAGCCCCAGCATTTT.